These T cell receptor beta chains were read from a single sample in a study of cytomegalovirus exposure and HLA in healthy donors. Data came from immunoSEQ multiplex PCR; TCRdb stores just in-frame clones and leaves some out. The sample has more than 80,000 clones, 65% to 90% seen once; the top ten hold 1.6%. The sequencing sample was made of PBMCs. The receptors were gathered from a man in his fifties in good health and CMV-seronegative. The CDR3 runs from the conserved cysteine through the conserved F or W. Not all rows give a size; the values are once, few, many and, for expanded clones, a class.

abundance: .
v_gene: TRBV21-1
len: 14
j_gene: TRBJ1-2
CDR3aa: CASSNGGQNYGYTF

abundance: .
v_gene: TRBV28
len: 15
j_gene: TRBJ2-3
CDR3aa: CASSHSGEGTDTQYF

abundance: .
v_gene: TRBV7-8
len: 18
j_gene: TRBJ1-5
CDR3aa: CASSLSRGQGAWSQPQHF

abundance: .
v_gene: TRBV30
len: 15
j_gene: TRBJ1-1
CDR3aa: CAWSVLTARNTEAFF

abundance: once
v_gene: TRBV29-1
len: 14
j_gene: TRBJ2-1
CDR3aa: CSVERTGTYNEQFF

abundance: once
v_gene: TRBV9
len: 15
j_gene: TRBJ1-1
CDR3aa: CASSVGTSTFGEAFF

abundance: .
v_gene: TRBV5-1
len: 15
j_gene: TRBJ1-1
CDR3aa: CASSIGTGRFAEAFF

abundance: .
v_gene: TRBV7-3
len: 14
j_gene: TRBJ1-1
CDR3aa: CASSLRGGGTEAFF

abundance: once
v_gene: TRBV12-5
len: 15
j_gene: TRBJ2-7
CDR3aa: CASGSRTSGTYEQYF

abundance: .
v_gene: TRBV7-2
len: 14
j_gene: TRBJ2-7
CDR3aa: CASSLQQGAEEQYF

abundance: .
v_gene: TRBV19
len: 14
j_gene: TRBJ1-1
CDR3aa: CASSRRADRHEAFF

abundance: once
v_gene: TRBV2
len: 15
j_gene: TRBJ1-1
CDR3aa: CASSEMGPQDTEAFF

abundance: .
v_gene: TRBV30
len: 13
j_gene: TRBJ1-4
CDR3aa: CAWSVGAGVKLFF

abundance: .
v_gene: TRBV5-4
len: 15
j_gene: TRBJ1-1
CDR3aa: CASSLTGPYHTEAFF

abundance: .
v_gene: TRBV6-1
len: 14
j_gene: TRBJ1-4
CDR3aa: CASLLGGADEKLFF

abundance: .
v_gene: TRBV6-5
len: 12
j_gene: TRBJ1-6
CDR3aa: CASATRPSPLHF

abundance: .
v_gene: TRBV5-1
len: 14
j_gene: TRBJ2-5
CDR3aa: CATRQMEGTETQYF

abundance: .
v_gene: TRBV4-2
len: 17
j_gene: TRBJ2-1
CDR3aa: CASSQDLPESSYNEQFF

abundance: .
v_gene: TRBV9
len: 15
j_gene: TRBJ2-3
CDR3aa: CASGGLAEAPDTQYF

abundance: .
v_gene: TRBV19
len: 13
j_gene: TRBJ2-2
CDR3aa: CATLRGPTGELFF

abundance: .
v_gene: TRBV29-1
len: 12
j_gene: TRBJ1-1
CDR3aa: CSVAQGVTEAFF

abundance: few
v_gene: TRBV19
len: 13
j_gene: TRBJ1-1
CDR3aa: CATSLISGDEAFF

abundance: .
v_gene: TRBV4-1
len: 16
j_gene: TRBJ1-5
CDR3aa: CASSQGLGGRNQPQHF

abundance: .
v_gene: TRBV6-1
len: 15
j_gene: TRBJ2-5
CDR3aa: CASSALAKGLETQYF

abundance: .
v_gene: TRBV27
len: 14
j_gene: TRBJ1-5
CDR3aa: CASSLSGEAQPQHF

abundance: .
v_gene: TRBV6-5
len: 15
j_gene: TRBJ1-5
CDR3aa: CASSRQGFSNQPQHF

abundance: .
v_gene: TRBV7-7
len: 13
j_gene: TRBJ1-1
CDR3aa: CASSFGTNTEAFF

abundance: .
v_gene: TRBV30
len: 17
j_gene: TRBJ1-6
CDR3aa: CAWSETYPGQGNSPLHF

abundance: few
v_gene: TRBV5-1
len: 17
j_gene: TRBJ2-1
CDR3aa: CASSLGLTSGGAGEQFF

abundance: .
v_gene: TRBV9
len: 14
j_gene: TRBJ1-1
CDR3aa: CASSPRSGNTEAFF

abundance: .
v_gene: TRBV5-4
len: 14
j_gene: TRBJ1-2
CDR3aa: CASSFAPGHYGYTF

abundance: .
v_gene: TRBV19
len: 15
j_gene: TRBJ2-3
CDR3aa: CASSIRSARTDTQYF

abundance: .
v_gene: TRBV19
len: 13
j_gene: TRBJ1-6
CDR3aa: CASSITGNSPLHF

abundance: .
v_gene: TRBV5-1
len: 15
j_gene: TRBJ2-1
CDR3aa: CASSRGGQGINEQFF

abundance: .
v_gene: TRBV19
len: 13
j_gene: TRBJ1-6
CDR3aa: CASSPDIWTPLHF

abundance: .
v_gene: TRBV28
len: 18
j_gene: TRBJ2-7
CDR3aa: CASSFRYFSTRSTYEQYF

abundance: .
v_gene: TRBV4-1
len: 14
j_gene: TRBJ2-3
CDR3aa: CASSQVGGTDTQYF

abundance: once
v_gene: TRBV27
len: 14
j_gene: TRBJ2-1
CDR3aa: CASSLLAGDYEQFF

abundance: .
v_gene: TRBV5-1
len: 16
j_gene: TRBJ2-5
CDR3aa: CASSLAQSTGMETQYF

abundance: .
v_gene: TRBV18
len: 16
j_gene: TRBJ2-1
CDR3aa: CASSPYADRGFNEQFF

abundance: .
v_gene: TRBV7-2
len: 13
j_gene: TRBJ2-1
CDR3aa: CASRGGGLDEQFF

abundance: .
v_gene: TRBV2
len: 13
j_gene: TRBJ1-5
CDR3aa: CASRRTVNQPQHF

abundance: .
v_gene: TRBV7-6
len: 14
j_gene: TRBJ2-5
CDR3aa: CASSTGTGQETQYF

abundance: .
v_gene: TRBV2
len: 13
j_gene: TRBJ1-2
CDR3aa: CASSEDRTYGYTF

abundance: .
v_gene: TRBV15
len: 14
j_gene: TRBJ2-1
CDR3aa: CATSKGAGNNEQFF